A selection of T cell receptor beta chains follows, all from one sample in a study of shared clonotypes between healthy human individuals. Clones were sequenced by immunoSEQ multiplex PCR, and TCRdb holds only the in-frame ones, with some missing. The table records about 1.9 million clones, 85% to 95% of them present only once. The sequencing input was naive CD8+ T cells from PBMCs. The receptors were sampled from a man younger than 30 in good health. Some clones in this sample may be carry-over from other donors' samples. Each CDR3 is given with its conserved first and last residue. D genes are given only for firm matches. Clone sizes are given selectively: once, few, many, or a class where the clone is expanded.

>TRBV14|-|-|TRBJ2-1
TGTGCCAGCAGCCTGGGGGACTGGGGCAGGCAATACAATGAGCAGTTCTTC
CASSLGDWGRQYNEQFF
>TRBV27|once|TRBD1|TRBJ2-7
TGTGCCAGCAGTTTACCCGACAGGGGCGAGCAGTACTTC
CASSLPDRGEQYF
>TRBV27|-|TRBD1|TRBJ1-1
TGTGCCAGCAGTTTATACAGGGGGACGGATGAAGCTTTCTTT
CASSLYRGTDEAFF
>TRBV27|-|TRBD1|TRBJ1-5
TGTGCCAGCAGTGATGGGACAGGGAGGTGGGGTCAGCCCCAGCATTTT
CASSDGTGRWGQPQHF
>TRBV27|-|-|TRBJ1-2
TGTGCCAGCAGCCTAACCGGGCTCGGGAGTGGCTACACCTTC
CASSLTGLGSGYTF
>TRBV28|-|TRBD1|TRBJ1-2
TGTGCCAGCTTCCCTCCCGGGACAGGGGGCCTCTATGGCTACACCTTC
CASFPPGTGGLYGYTF
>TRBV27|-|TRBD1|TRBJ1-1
TGTGCCAGCAGCTCTACGACAGGGGTGAACACTGAAGCTTTCTTT
CASSSTTGVNTEAFF
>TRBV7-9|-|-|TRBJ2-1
TGTGCCAGCAGCTTAGGAGGCTCAACCAACAATGAGCAGTTCTTC
CASSLGGSTNNEQFF
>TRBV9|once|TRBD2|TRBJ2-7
TGTGCCAGCAGCGTGGCGGGAGGAACGATCTACGAGCAGTACTTC
CASSVAGGTIYEQYF
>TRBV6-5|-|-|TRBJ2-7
TGTGCCAGCAGTTACGGGGATCCCGCTGGCTACGAGCAGTACTTC
CASSYGDPAGYEQYF
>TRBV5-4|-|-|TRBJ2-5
TGTGCCAGCAGCTTGCCGGGACTTAACCAAGAGACCCAGTACTTC
CASSLPGLNQETQYF
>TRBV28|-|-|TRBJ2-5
TGTGCCAGCGACGGATACGGGCAGCTTCAAGAGACCCAGTACTTC
CASDGYGQLQETQYF
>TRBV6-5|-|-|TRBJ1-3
TGTGCCAGCAGCCCCACCAGGAGCTCTGGAAACACCATATATTTT
CASSPTRSSGNTIYF
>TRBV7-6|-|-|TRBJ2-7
TGTGCCAGCAGCACCCTCGACATCTCTGGGTTCAGCTACGAGCAGTACTTC
CASSTLDISGFSYEQYF
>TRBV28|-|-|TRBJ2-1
TGTGCCAGCAGTTTGTTGCAGGGGAAGTATAATGAGCAGTTCTTC
CASSLLQGKYNEQFF
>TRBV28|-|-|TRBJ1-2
TGTGCCATTTCAGGGCAGGGGCACTATGGCTACACCTTC
CAISGQGHYGYTF
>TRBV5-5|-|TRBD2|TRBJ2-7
TGTGCCAGCAGCTACACTAGCGGGAGGGCCCACGAGCAGTACTTC
CASSYTSGRAHEQYF
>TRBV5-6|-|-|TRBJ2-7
TGTGCCAGCAGCAGTGCCTACGAGCAGTACTTC
CASSSAYEQYF
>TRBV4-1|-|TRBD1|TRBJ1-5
TGCGCCAGCAGCCAAGATAACAGGGGTGACTATCAGCCCCAGCATTTT
CASSQDNRGDYQPQHF
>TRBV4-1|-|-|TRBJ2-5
TGCGCCAGCAGCCAAGTTTTGGGGGACTGGATTCTGGAGACCCAGTACTTC
CASSQVLGDWILETQYF
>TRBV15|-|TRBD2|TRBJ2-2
TGTGCCACCAGCAGGGGGCTAGCGGGAGCCGCGGGCACCGGGGAGCTGTTTTTT
CATSRGLAGAAGTGELFF
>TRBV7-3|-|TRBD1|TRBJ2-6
TGTGCCAGCAGCCCTCAAGGGGGGAGGCGGACAGGGATCGCTGGGGCCAACGTCCTGACTTTC
CASSPQGGRRTGIAGANVLTF
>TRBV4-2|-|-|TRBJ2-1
TGTGCCAGCAGCCAAGCCCCGGGACCCTACAATGAGCAGTTCTTC
CASSQAPGPYNEQFF
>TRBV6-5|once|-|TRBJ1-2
TGTGCCAGCAGTTTGGAAGGCTACTATGGCTACACCTTC
CASSLEGYYGYTF
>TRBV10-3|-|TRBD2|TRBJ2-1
TGTGCCATCAGTGAGAAGCCGGGAGGCTACAATGAGCAGTTCTTC
CAISEKPGGYNEQFF
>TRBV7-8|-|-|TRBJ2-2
TGTGCCAGCAGCTTAGGGGAGAACACCGGGGAGCTGTTTTTT
CASSLGENTGELFF
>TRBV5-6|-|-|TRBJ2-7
TGTGCCAGCAGTGAAAGCTCCTACGAGCAGTACTTC
CASSESSYEQYF
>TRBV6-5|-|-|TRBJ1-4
TGTGCCAGCAGGCATCCCGCGACAGACACCGGTTGGTTT
CASRHPATDTGWF
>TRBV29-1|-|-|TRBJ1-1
TGCAGCGTTGTCGAAACAGGTAGGAACACTGAAGCTTTCTTT
CSVVETGRNTEAFF
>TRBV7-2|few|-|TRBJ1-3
TGTGCCAGCGGGAGCATTGTTTCCTTTGGAAACACCATATATTTT
CASGSIVSFGNTIYF
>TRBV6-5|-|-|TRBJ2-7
TGTGCCAGCAGTTACTCGTGGGGTCTAGGCTACGAGCAGTACTTC
CASSYSWGLGYEQYF
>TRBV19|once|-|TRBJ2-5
TGTGCCAGTAGTAGTGGACTACTGGTAGGGGAGACCCAGTACTTC
CASSSGLLVGETQYF
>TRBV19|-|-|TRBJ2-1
TGTGCCAGTAGTACAGCGGGTCCTTCCTACAATGAGCAGTTCTTC
CASSTAGPSYNEQFF
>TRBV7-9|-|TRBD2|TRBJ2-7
TGTGCCAGCAGCACAACGAGGCTAGCGGGACGTTTCACCTACGAGCAGTACTTC
CASSTTRLAGRFTYEQYF
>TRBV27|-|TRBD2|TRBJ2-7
TGTGCCAGCAGTTCCCCTAACAGCGGGGGAGCCTACGAGCAGTACTTC
CASSSPNSGGAYEQYF
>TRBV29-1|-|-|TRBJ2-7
TGCAGCGTTGAAATCGGCACCTACGAGCAGTACTTC
CSVEIGTYEQYF
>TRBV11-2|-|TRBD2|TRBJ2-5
TGTGCCAGCAACACTCTCCTGGCTAGCGGGAGAGAGACCCAGTACTTC
CASNTLLASGRETQYF
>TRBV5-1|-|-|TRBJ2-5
TGCGCCAGCAGCTCTACCCTCTCTGTACTGGGCCAAGAGACCCAGTACTTC
CASSSTLSVLGQETQYF
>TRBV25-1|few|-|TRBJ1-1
TGTGCCAGCAGTGAGGGGATCTACACTGAAGCTTTCTTT
CASSEGIYTEAFF
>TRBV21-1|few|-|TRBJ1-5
TGTGCCAGCAGCAAACTGGGCAGGGGAGCGGAGCAGCCCCAGCATTTT
CASSKLGRGAEQPQHF
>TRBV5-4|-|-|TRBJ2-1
TGTGCCAGCAGCTTACGGAATGAGCAGTTCTTC
CASSLRNEQFF
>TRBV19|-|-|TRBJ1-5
TGTGCCAGTAGTATCGAGGGGAAGATGCGCAATCAGCCCCAGCATTTT
CASSIEGKMRNQPQHF
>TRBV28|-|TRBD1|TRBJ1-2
TGTGCCAGCAGTCCGACAGGGGGGGGATACTATGGCTACACCTTC
CASSPTGGGYYGYTF